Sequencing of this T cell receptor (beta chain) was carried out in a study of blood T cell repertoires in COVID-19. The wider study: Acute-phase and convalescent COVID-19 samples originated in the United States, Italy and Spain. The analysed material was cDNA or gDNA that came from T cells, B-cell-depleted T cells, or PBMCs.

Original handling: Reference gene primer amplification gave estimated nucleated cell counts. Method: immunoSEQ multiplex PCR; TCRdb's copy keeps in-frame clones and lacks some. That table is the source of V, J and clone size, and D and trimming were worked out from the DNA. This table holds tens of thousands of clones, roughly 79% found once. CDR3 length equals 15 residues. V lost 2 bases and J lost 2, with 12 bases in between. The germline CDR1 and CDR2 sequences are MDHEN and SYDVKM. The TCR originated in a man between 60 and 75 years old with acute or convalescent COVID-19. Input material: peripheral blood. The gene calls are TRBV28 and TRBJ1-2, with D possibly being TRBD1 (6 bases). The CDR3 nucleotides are TGTGCCAGCAGTTTACCGGGACATAGCAACTATGGCTACACCTTC. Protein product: CASSLPGHSNYGYTF.